This record concerns one T cell receptor beta chain sequence. The data stem from a study of blood T cell repertoires in COVID-19. As handled by the study authors: Amplification from reference gene primers served as the basis for estimated nucleated cell counts. Repertoires were generated with immunoSEQ multiplex PCR, while TCRdb's copy carries only in-frame clones and drops some. V, J and clone size reflect that table, while D and trimming were determined from the DNA. The sample includes roughly 190,000 clones, approximately 79% of them seen just once. Trimming at V came to 4 bases and at J to 3 bases, leaving 8 bases not matched to a gene. Germline-derived CDR1 and CDR2 are GTSNPN and SVGIG (reference sequence). The CDR3 runs to 14 residues.

Sequencing was done on a sample of peripheral blood. The chain recombines TRBV30 with TRBJ2-7; 8 bases agree with TRBD2. This receptor was obtained from a woman between 50 and 59 years old with acute or convalescent COVID-19. CDR3 loop: CAWNNGGAGYEQYF. In DNA, the CDR3 is TGTGCCTGGAACAACGGGGGGGCCGGCTACGAGCAGTACTTC. Drawing the rest from reference TRBV30 and TRBJ2-7, the complete variable domain is SQTIHQWPATLVQPVGSPLSLECTVEGTSNPNLYWYRQAAGRGLQLLFYSVGIGQISSEVPQNLSASRPQDRQFILSSKKLLLSDSGFYLCAWNNGGAGYEQYFGPGTRLTVT.